This record concerns one T cell receptor beta chain sequence. The antigen is not known. The CDR3 extends over 15 amino acids. The germline V gene has CDR1 SGHRS and CDR2 YFSETQ. The V end lost 4 bases, the J end lost 0 bases, and 11 bases lay between the germline ends. Each CDR3 protein gets one entry after TCRdb re-called the multiplex PCR reads with MiXCR. The repertoire consists of 13,000 or so distinct CDR3 sequences, with 50% occurring once and the leading ten covering approximately 40%. The sample is drawn from a study of breast tumors, draining lymph nodes, adjacent tissues. Findings and caveats of the study: Tumor TCR diversity was below lymph nodes but above nontumor tissue.

This TCR came from a female donor with breast cancer. Some clones in this sample may be carry-over from other donors' samples. This chain joins TRBV5-1 and TRBJ1-5; D is perhaps TRBD1 (6 bases). Sequencing used tumor-adjacent breast tissue. As DNA, the CDR3 is TGCGCCAGCAGCCCGGACAGTTATAGCAATCAGCCCCAGCATTTT. Residues: CASSPDSYSNQPQHF.